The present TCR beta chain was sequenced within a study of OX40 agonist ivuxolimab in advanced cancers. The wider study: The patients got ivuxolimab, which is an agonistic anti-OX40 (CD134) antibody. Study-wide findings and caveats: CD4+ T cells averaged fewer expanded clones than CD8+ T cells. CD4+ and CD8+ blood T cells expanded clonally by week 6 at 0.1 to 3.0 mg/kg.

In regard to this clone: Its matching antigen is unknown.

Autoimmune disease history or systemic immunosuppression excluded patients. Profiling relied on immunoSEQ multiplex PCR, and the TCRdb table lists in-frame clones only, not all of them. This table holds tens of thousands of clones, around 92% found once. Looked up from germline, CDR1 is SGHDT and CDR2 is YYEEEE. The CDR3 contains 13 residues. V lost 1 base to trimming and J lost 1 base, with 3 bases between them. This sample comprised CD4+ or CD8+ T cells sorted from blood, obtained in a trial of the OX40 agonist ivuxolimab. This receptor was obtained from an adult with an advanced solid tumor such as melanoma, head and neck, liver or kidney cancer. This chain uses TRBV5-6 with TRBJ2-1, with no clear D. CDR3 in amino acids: CASSLQSYNEQFF. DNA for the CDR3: TGTGCCAGCAGCTTGCAATCCTACAATGAGCAGTTCTTC.